What follows is one T cell receptor beta chain and its context. What it binds is unknown. Clones were read by immunoSEQ multiplex PCR, and TCRdb kept only the in-frame ones, dropping some. The table records around 89,000 clones, 65% to 90% of them present only once. This sample stems from a study of T cell responses to AZD1222 COVID-19 vaccine. Study outcomes and limitations: Donors, mostly white British, included more females; clonal diversity was possibly underestimated.

Trimming removed 6 bases from V and 4 bases from J, with 21 bases in between. The germline gives CDR1 SGHAT, CDR2 FQNNGV. This CDR3 region has 16 residues. The receptor comes from an adult in good health. Sample: peripheral blood, taken on day 0 of AZD1222 vaccination. The chain carries TRBV11-2 and TRBJ1-2; D possibly corresponds to TRBD1 (5 bases). CDR3 region: CASSHTRPGSGYGYTF. DNA for the CDR3: TGTGCCAGCAGTCACACGCGCCCAGGGAGCGGCTATGGCTACACCTTC.